This T cell receptor (beta chain) was documented in a study of human T cells and chemical hapten exposure. In the study overall: Per-sample variation in TCR yield stemmed mainly from small pooled library volume differences.

Findings and caveats of the study: Counts of TCRs above 1 in 1000 frequency stayed unchanged with DPC sensitization.

The CDR3 has 13 residues. V dropped 6 bases and J dropped 5 bases, with 16 bases sitting between them. Germline CDR1 is DFQATT and CDR2 is SNEGSKA (reference sequence). Single cDNA molecules in the library carried unique molecular identifiers attached during preparation. Original analysis: Counts of TCRs in each sample centred on a median of about 99,000 and extended from approximately 21,000 to 630,000. TCRdb reprocessed the RACE reads with MiXCR, giving one entry per CDR3 protein. TCRdb assigned the V and J calls; the authors' analysis was not used. Of about 130,000 distinct CDR3 sequences listed, more than 7.5% are singletons. Notes on this clonotype: Its antigen is still unknown.

Sample time point: healthy volunteer bleed at 2 weeks. It was from unfractionated whole blood that total RNA was extracted. The receptor's source is a male donor in good health. Some clones in this sample may be carry-over from other donors' samples. The specimen sequenced was whole blood. The chain is built from TRBV20-1 and TRBJ2-5; D is unclear. CDR3 DNA sequence: TGCAGTGCCTCATACCATTTAGATGAGACCCAGTACTTC. Translating gives CSASYHLDETQYF.